These 9 T cell receptor beta chains were all obtained from the same sample, sequenced in a study of blood T cell repertoires in COVID-19. Sequencing was performed with immunoSEQ multiplex PCR; in TCRdb, only in-frame clones are kept and a portion is missing. Among fewer than 300,000 clones listed, 88% were seen once. The sample taken for sequencing was peripheral blood. These receptors all come from a man aged 55 to 70 who had recovered from COVID-19.

This chain uses TRBV3-1 (or the pseudogene TRBV3-2) with TRBJ2-3, with 7 nucleotides matching TRBD2. The V gene's germline CDR1 is LGHDT and CDR2 YNNKEL (reference sequence). This CDR3 contains 15 residues. J gave up 3 bases and V 3 bases, and 6 bases lay outside the gene matches. CDR3: CASSQGGGGTDTQYF. CDR3 bases: TGTGCCAGCAGCCAGGGCGGGGGAGGGACAGATACGCAGTATTTT.

In this sample, this clone turned up a few times. V is TRBV15 and J is TRBJ1-1; 7 bases match TRBD1. CDR1 and CDR2 (germline): LNHNV, YYDKDF (reference sequence). This CDR3 has 17 amino acids. Trimming removed 4 bases from V and 4 bases from J; junction bases left unmatched: 15. In nucleotides, the CDR3 is TGTGCCACCAGCACAAGACAGGGATCCCGAGGAGGCACTGAAGCTTTCTTT. Translating gives CATSTRQGSRGGTEAFF.

The V call is TRBV6-1, the J call TRBJ2-4; 7 nucleotides agree with TRBD1. This CDR3 is built from 19 residues. CDR1 and CDR2 (germline): MNHNS, SASEGT. The junction had 14 bases not matched to a gene; V was cut back by 3 bases and J by 0 bases. CDR3 nucleotides: TGTGCCAGCAGTGACAAAGGCAGGGGGATTTCCTTAGCCAAAAACATTCAGTACTTC. Residues: CASSDKGRGISLAKNIQYF.

The V gene is TRBV11-2, the J gene TRBJ2-7, with 14 bases identical to TRBD2. Trimming removed 3 bases from V and 4 bases from J; junction bases left unmatched: 8. Germline loops: CDR1 SGHAT, CDR2 FQNNGV. The CDR3 extends over 17 amino acids. The CDR3 nucleotides read TGTGCCAGCAGCTTGACTAGCGGGGGGGTGAACGTTTACGAGCAGTACTTC. It yields the protein CASSLTSGGVNVYEQYF. Full variable domain (rest looked up from reference TRBV11-2 and TRBJ2-7): EAGVAQSPRYKIIEKRQSVAFWCNPISGHATLYWYQQILGQGPKLLIQFQNNGVVDDSQLPKDRFSAERLKGVDSTLKIQPAKLEDSAVYLCASSLTSGGVNVYEQYFGPGTRLTVT.

The chain links TRBV7-2 to TRBJ1-6; possibly TRBD1 for D (5 bases). In germline, CDR1 is SGHTA, CDR2 FQGNSA. V shed 1 base and J shed 9 bases, with 13 bases lying between them. This CDR3 contains 15 residues. In nucleotides, the CDR3 is TGTGCCAGCAGCTTAGTCGGAGGGGCTGCTTCACCCCTCCACTTT. Its protein product is CASSLVGGAASPLHF. The full variable domain, with the rest looked up from reference TRBV7-2 and TRBJ1-6, is GAGVSQSPSNKVTEKGKDVELRCDPISGHTALYWYRQSLGQGLEFLIYFQGNSAPDKSGLPSDRFSAERTGGSVSTLTIQRTQQEDSAVYLCASSLVGGAASPLHFGNGTRLTVT.

This chain connects TRBV3-1 (or the pseudogene TRBV3-2) to TRBJ1-2; perhaps TRBD1 as D (5 bases). CDR1 is LGHDT and CDR2 is YNNKEL in the germline V gene (reference sequence). This CDR3 comprises 15 residues. Trimming shortened V by 2 bases and J by 2 bases, and 12 bases separated the two germline ends. As DNA, the CDR3 is TGTGCCAGCAGCCAACTGAAGACAGCGAACTATGGCTACACCTTC. It codes for CASSQLKTANYGYTF.

This clone appeared a single time. The chain uses TRBV7-3 and TRBJ2-1, with TRBD1 identical over 10 bases. The CDR3 runs 15 residues. After removal of 4 bases from V and 2 bases from J, the junction contained 2 bases not matched to a gene. The V gene's germline CDR1 is SGHTA and CDR2 FQGTGA. CDR3 coding DNA: TGTGCCAGCAGCTCGACAGGGGGCGCCTACAATGAGCAGTTCTTC. It is translated as CASSSTGGAYNEQFF.

The chain employs TRBV9 and TRBJ2-1; 12 bases fit TRBD2. Germline CDR1 reads SGDLS; CDR2 reads YYNGEE. Trimming removed 0 bases from V and 6 bases from J; junction bases left unmatched: 4. CDR3 length: 16 residues. DNA of the CDR3: TGTGCCAGCAGCGTAGCCGCTAGCGGGGGGGCCAATGAGCAGTTCTTC. It is translated as CASSVAASGGANEQFF. Full variable domain (outside the CDR3, taken from reference TRBV9 and TRBJ2-1): DSGVTQTPKHLITATGQRVTLRCSPRSGDLSVYWYQQSLDQGLQFLIQYYNGEERAKGNILERFSAQQFPDLHSELNLSSLELGDSALYFCASSVAASGGANEQFFGPGTRLTVL.

The chain uses TRBV30 and TRBJ2-7; 10 positions match TRBD2. The ends lost 0 bases at V and 6 bases at J; junction bases unmatched: 5. CDR1 is GTSNPN, CDR2 SVGIG, per germline (reference sequence). The CDR3 totals 14 residues. The CDR3, as DNA: TGTGCCTGGAGTGTACTAGCGGGACCCTCCGAGCAGTACTTC. Amino acid sequence: CAWSVLAGPSEQYF. Full variable domain (rest looked up from reference TRBV30 and TRBJ2-7): SQTIHQWPATLVQPVGSPLSLECTVEGTSNPNLYWYRQAAGRGLQLLFYSVGIGQISSEVPQNLSASRPQDRQFILSSKKLLLSDSGFYLCAWSVLAGPSEQYFGPGTRLTVT.